This T cell receptor (beta chain) derives from a study of T cell repertoires in aging, cancer and after chemotherapy. Multiplex touch-down PCR with TRB-A/B primers amplified rearranged V-D-J TRB sequences. Each CDR3 protein gets one entry after TCRdb re-called the multiplex PCR reads with MiXCR. The data contain about 5,300 distinct CDR3 sequences, roughly 25% of them seen just once; the ten biggest clones take up approximately 34%. Germline assignment: CDR1 SQVTM and CDR2 ANQGSEA. This CDR3 is built from 13 residues. Unmatched junction bases numbered 9, after V lost 7 bases and J lost 6 bases. Amplification of TCR beta used genomic DNA extracted from peripheral blood. This clonotype is medium-sized within its sample.

This chain joins TRBV29-1 and TRBJ2-4; 7 nucleotides line up with TRBD1. Sequenced sample: blood. The clonotype was recovered from a human donor with a solid tumor. The CDR3 spells CSGGKGAGNIQYF. In nucleotides, the CDR3 is TGCAGCGGGGGCAAGGGGGCAGGAAACATTCAGTACTTC.